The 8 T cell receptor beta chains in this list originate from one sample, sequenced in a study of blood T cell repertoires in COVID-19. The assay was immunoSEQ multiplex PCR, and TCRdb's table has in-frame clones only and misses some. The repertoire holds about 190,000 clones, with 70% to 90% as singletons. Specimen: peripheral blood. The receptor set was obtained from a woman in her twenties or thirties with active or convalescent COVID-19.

Written as DNA, the CDR3 is TGTGCCACCAGTGATTTAATTCTTGGGACAGGGGACTATGGCTACACCTTC. Protein product: CATSDLILGTGDYGYTF. The V gene is TRBV24-1, the J gene TRBJ1-2, with TRBD1 matching 10 bases. The CDR3 length is 17 residues. V shed 1 base and J 3 bases; nucleotides not matched to a gene: 7. CDR1 is KGHDR and CDR2 is SFDVKD in the germline V gene.

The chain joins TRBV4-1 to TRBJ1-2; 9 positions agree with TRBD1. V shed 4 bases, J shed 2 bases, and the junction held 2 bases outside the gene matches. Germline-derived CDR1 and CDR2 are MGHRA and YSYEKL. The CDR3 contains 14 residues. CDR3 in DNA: TGCGCCAGCAGCCTCGGGACAGGGAACTATGGCTACACCTTC. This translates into CASSLGTGNYGYTF.

The CDR3 nucleotides read TGCGCCAGCAGCCAAGAGAGACACCGAGTAAGGAATTCACCCCTCCACTTT. Translated, it gives CASSQERHRVRNSPLHF. The chain links TRBV4-1 to TRBJ1-6; D is unclear. The CDR3 totals 17 residues. The V and J ends lost 0 bases and 7 bases respectively, with 16 bases between them. Germline assignment: CDR1 MGHRA and CDR2 YSYEKL.

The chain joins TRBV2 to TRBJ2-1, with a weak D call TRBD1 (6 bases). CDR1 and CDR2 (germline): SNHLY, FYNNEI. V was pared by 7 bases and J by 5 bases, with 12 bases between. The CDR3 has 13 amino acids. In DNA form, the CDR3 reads TGTGCCAGCAAAATCGACAGGAACAATGAGCAGTTCTTC. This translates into CASKIDRNNEQFF.

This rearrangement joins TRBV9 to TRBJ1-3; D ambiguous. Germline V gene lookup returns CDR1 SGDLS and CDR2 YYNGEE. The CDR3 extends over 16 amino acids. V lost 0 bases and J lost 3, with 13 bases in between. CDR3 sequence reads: CASSVGVAPGGNTIYF. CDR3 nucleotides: TGTGCCAGCAGCGTAGGGGTAGCCCCGGGTGGAAACACCATATATTTT.

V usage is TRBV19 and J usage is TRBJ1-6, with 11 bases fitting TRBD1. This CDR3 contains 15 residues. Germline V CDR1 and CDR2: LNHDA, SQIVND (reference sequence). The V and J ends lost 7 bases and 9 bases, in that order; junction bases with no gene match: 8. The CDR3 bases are TGTGCCAGTACCGCAGGGGACAGGGGGACTTCACCCCTCCACTTT. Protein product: CASTAGDRGTSPLHF.

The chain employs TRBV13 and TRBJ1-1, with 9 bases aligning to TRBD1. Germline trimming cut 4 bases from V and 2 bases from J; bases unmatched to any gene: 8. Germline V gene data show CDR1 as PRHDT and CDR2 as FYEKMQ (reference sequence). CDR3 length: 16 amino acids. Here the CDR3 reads CASSSSYRGRNTEAFF. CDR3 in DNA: TGTGCCAGCAGCTCCAGCTACAGGGGGCGTAACACTGAAGCTTTCTTT. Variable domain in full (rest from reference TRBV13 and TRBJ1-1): AAGVIQSPRHLIKEKRETATLKCYPIPRHDTVYWYQQGPGQDPQFLISFYEKMQSDKGSIPDRFSAQQFSDYHSELNMSSLELGDSALYFCASSSSYRGRNTEAFFGQGTRLTVV.

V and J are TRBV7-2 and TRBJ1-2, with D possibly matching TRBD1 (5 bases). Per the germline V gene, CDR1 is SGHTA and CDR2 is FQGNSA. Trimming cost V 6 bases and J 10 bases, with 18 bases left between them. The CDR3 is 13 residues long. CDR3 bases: TGTGCCAGCAGATTCGCCGCGGGGCTCGACTACACCTTC. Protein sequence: CASRFAAGLDYTF.